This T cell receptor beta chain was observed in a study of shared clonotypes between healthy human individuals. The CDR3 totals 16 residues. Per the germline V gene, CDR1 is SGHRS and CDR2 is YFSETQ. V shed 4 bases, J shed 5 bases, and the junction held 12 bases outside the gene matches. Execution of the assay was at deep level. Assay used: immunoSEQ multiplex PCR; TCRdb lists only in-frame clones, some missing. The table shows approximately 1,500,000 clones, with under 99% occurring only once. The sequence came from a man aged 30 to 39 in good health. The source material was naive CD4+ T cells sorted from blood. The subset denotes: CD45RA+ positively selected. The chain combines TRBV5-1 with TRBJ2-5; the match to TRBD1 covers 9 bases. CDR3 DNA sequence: TGCGCCAGCAGCCCAAACCAACAGGGGGCTTCGGAGACCCAGTACTTC. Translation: CASSPNQQGASETQYF.